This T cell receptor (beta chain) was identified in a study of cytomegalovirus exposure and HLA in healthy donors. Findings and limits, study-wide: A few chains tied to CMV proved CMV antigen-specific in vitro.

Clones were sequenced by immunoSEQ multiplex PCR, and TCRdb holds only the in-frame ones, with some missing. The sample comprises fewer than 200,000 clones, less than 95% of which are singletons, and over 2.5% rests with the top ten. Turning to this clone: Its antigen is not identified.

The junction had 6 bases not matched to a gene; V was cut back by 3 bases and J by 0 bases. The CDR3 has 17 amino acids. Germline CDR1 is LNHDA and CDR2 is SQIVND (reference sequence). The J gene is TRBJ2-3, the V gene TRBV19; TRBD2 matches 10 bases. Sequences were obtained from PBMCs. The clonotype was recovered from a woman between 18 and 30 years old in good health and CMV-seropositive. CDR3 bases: TGTGCCAGTAGTATGAGCGGGAGGGTGCGGAGCACAGATACGCAGTATTTT. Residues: CASSMSGRVRSTDTQYF.